Reported below is one T cell receptor (delta chain). Its antigen is not identified. Extracted RNA was reverse transcribed into cDNA. Pooled V-gene forward primers with one constant-region reverse primer generated the CDR3 amplicons by multiplex PCR. TCRdb re-called clones from the multiplex PCR reads using CATT. The table shows tens of thousands of delta-chain clones, with around 28% occurring only once. V dropped 0 bases and J dropped 0; count of bases not matched to a gene: 19. CDR1 is TSWWSYY, CDR2 QGS, per germline. This CDR3 contains 22 residues. The data belong to a study of Vδ1+ human thymocytes. Findings and caveats of the study: Donors shared many TRG clonotypes but few TRD clonotypes. Despite high sort purity, about 20% of thymic T cell receptor delta sequences were Vdelta2. Thymic TRG and TRD repertoires appeared highly polyclonal, with Gaussian CDR3 length distributions.

Alphabeta T cells were depleted, then CD3+ Vdelta1+ Vdelta2- thymocytes were FACS-sorted. V is TRDV1 and J is TRDJ1; 10 bases are shared with TRDD3. The source material was Vdelta1+ gamma-delta thymocytes from the thymus. Stated subset: FACS-sorted CD3+ TCRalphabeta- TCRVdelta1+ TCRVdelta2- thymocytes. The clonotype originates from a boy younger than two who had congenital heart surgery. CDR3 in DNA: TGTGCTCTTGGGGAACTAGCCCCGGCTCAATCTTGGGGGATACAGTACACCGATAAACTCATCTTT. Its protein is CALGELAPAQSWGIQYTDKLIF.